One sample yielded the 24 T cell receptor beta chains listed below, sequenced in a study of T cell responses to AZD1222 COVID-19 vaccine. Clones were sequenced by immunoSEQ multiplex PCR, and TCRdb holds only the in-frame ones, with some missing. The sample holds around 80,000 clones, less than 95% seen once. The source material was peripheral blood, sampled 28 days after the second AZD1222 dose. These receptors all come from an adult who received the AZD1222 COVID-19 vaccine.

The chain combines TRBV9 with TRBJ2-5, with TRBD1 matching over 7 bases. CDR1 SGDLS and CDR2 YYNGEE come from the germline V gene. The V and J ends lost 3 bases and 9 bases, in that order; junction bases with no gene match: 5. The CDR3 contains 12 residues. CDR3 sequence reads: CASSGDRAAQYF. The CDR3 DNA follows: TGTGCCAGCAGCGGAGACAGGGCGGCCCAGTACTTC.

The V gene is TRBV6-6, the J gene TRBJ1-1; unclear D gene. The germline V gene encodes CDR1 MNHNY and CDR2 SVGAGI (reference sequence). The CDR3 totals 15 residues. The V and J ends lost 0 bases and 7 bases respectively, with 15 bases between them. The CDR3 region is CASSYSSHARGEAFF. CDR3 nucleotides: TGTGCCAGCAGTTACTCGTCCCACGCCCGTGGTGAAGCTTTCTTT.

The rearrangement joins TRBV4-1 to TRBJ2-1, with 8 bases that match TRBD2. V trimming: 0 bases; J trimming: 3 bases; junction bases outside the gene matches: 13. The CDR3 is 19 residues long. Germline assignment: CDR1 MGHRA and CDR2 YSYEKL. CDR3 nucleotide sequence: TGCGCCAGCAGCCAAGATCTTTTTGGGCTAGCGGGCCGCTACAATGAGCAGTTCTTC. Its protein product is CASSQDLFGLAGRYNEQFF.

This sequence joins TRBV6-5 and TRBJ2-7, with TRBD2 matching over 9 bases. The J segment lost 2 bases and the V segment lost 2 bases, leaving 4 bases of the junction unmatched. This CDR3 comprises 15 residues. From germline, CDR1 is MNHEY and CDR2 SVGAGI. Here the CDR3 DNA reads TGTGCCAGCAGTTACGGGGTAGCGGGGGCCTACGAGCAGTACTTC. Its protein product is CASSYGVAGAYEQYF.

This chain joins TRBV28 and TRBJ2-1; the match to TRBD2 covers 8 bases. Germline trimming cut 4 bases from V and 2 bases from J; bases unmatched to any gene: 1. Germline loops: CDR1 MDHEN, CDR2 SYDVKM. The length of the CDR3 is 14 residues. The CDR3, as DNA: TGTGCCAGCAGTTCCGGGGGGGCCTACAATGAGCAGTTCTTC. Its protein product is CASSSGGAYNEQFF.

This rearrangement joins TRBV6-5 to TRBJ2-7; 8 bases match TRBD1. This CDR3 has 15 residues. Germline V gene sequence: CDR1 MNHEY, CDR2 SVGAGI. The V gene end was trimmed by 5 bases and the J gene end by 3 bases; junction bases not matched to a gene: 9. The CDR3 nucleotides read TGTGCCAGCAGTCAAACCGGGACAGGACGCTACGAGCAGTACTTC. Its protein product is CASSQTGTGRYEQYF.

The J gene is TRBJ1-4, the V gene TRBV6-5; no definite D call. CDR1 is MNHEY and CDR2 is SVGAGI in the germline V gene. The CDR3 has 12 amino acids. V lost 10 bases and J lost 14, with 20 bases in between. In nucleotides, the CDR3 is TGTGCCACCGAGGGAGACTCGGATTATCTGTTTTTT. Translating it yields CATEGDSDYLFF.

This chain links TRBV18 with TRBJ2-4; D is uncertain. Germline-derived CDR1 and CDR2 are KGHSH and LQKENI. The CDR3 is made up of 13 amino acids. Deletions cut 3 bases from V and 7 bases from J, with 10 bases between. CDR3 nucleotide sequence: TGTGCCAGCTCACCGGCAGAGGCGAACATTCAGTACTTC. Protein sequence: CASSPAEANIQYF. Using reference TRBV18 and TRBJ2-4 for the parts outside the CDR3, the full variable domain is NAGVMQNPRHLVRRRGQEARLRCSPMKGHSHVYWYRQLPEEGLKFMVYLQKENIIDESGMPKERFSAEFPKEGPSILRIQQVVRGDSAAYFCASSPAEANIQYFGAGTRLSVL.

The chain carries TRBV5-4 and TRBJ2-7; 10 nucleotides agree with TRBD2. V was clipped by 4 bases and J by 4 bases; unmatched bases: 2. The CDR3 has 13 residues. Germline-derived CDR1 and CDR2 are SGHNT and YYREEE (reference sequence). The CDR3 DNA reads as TGTGCCAGCAGCACTAGCGGGGCTTACGAGCAGTACTTC. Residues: CASSTSGAYEQYF. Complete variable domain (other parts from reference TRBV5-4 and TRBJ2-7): ETGVTQSPTHLIKTRGQQVTLRCSSQSGHNTVSWYQQALGQGPQFIFQYYREEENGRGNFPPRFSGLQFPNYSSELNVNALELDDSALYLCASSTSGAYEQYFGPGTRLTVT.

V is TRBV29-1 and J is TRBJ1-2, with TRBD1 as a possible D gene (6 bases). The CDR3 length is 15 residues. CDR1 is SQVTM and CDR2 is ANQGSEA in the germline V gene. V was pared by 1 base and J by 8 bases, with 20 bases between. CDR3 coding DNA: TGCAGCGTTGAAGTAATACAGGGAGGGAGCGGGGGCTACACCTTC. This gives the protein CSVEVIQGGSGGYTF.

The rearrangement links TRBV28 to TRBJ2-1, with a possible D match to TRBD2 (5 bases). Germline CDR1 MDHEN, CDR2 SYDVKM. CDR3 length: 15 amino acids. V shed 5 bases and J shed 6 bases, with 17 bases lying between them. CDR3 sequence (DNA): TGTGCCAGCAGTCCGGACGGCTATACTAGCAATGAGCAGTTCTTC. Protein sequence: CASSPDGYTSNEQFF.

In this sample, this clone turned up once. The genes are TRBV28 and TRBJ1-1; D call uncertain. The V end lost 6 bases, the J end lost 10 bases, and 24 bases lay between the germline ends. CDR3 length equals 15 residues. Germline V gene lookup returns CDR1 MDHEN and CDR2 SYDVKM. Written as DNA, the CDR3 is TGTGCCAGCAGCCCCTTAGGATTTCCCCCGCTTGGAGCTTTCTTT. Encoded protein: CASSPLGFPPLGAFF.

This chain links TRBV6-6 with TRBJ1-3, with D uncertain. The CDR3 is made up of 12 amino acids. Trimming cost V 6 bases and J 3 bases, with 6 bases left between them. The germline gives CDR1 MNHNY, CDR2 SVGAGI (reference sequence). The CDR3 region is CASRDVGNTIYF. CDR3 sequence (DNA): TGTGCCAGCAGGGACGTTGGAAACACCATATATTTT.

The DNA of the CDR3 is TGTGCCAGCAGCTTGAAAGGGATGAATCAGCCCCAGCATTTT. This gives the protein CASSLKGMNQPQHF. The V call is TRBV5-8, the J call TRBJ1-5; D not resolved. The CDR3 runs 14 residues. The V end lost 1 base, the J end lost 4 bases, and 9 bases lay between the germline ends. Looked up from germline, CDR1 is SGHTS and CDR2 is YDEGEE.

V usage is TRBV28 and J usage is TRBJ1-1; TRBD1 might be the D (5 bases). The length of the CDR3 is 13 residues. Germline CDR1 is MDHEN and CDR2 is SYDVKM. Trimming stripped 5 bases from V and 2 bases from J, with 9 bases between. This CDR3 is CASSMQGNTEAFF. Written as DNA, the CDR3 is TGTGCCAGCAGTATGCAGGGAAACACTGAAGCTTTCTTT.

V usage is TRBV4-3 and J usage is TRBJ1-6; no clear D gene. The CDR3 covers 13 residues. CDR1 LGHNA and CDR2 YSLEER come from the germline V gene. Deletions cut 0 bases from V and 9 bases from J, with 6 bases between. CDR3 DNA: TGCGCCAGCAGCCAAGATCTGGGTTCACCCCTCCACTTT. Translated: CASSQDLGSPLHF.

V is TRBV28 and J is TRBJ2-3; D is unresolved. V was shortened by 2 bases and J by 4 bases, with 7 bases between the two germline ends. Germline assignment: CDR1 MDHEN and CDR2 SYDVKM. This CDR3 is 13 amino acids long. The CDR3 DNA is TGTGCCAGCAGTTTAGGAGTCCCAGATACGCAGTATTTT. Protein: CASSLGVPDTQYF.

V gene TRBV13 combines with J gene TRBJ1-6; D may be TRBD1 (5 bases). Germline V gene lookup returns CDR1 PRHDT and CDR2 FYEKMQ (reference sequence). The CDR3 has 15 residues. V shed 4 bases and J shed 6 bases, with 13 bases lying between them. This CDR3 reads CASSYPGGANSPLHF. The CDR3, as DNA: TGTGCCAGCAGCTACCCGGGAGGGGCTAATTCACCCCTCCACTTT.

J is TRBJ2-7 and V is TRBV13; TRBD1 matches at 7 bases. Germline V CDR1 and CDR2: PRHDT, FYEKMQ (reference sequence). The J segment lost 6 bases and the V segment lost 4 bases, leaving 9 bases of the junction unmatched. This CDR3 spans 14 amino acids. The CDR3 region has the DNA TGTGCCAGCAGCTCTTACAGGGGCAGCTCCGAGCAGTACTTC. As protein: CASSSYRGSSEQYF. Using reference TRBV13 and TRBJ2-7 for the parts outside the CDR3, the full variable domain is AAGVIQSPRHLIKEKRETATLKCYPIPRHDTVYWYQQGPGQDPQFLISFYEKMQSDKGSIPDRFSAQQFSDYHSELNMSSLELGDSALYFCASSSYRGSSEQYFGPGTRLTVT.

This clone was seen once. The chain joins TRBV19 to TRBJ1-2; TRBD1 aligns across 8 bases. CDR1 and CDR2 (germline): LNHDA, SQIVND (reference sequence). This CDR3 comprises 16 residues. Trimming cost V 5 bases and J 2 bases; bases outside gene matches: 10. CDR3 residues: CASSPSGTGANYGYTF. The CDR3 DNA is TGTGCCAGTAGTCCCTCCGGGACAGGAGCAAACTATGGCTACACCTTC.

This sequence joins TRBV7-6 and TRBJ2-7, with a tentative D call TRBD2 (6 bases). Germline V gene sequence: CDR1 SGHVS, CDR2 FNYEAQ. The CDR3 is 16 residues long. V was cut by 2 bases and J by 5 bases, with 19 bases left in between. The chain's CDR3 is CASSLLGRSGVHEQYF. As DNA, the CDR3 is TGTGCCAGCAGCTTATTGGGGAGGTCCGGGGTCCACGAGCAGTACTTC.

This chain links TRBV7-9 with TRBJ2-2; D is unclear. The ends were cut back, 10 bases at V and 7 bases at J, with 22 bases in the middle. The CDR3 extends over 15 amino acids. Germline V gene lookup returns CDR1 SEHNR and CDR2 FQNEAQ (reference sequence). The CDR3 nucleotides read TGTGCCACACAAAAATCGACTGCCCAAAACGGGGAGCTGTTTTTT. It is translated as CATQKSTAQNGELFF.

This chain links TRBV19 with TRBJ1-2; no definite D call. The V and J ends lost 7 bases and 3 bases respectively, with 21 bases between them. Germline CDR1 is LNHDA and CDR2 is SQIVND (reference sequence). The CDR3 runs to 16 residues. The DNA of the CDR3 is TGTGCCAGTACCCGGGGAGGTCCCGGCACCGACTATGGCTACACCTTC. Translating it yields CASTRGGPGTDYGYTF.

The CDR3 DNA reads as TGTGCCAGCACTATACCAGGGCTGGGACACCGGGTGTTTTTT. It is translated as CASTIPGLGHRVFF. The rearrangement joins TRBV11-3 to TRBJ2-2; a weak D match, TRBD1 (6 bases). The germline gives CDR1 SGHNT, CDR2 YENEEA. Trimming took off 7 bases at V and 15 bases at J, with 24 bases between the two ends. The CDR3 is 14 residues long.